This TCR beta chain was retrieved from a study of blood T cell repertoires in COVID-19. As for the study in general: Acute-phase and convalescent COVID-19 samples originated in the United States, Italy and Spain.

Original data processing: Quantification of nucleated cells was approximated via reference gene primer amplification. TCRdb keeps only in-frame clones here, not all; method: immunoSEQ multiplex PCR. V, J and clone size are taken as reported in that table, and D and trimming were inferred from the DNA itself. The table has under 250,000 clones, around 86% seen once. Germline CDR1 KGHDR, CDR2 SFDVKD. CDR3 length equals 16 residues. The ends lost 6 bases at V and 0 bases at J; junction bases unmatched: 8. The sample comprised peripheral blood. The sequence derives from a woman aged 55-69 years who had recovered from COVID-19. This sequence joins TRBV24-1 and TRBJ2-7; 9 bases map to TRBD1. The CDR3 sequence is CATSKPGQGNSYEQYF. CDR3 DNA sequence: TGTGCCACCAGTAAGCCGGGACAGGGTAACTCCTACGAGCAGTACTTC.